This section outlines one T cell receptor beta chain sequence together with its context. The entry originates in a study of control samples from healthy donors and cancer patients. Trimming removed 7 bases at V and 5 bases at J, with 15 bases between. The CDR3 runs to 14 residues. CDR1 SNHLY and CDR2 FYNNEI come from the germline V gene. The repertoire was sequenced with immunoSEQ multiplex PCR; TCRdb's copy has only in-frame clones and lacks some. The sample comprises 90,000 to 110,000 clones, roughly nine tenths of which are singletons, and 3.5% to 4.5% rests with the top ten. The receptor was derived from a human donor in good health. The donor label of this sample is uncertain. Source material: blood. The chain recombines TRBV2 with TRBJ1-5; D ambiguous. CDR3 in DNA: TGTGCCAGCACCACCCTTGGTGGGCATCAGCCCCAGCATTTT. Amino acids: CASTTLGGHQPQHF.